This is a list of T cell receptor beta chains from one sample in a study of CD8+ T cells in alopecia areata. Clones were sequenced by immunoSEQ multiplex PCR, and TCRdb holds only the in-frame ones, with some missing. The data hold 150,000 to 200,000 clones, with around 64% observed a single time. Sequencing used CD8+ T cells sorted from blood, obtained at week 0. These receptors originate from a human donor with alopecia areata. CDR3s include the opening cysteine and the closing phenylalanine or tryptophan. The order of the fields is clone size, V gene, J gene, D gene, CDR3 DNA, CDR3 protein. A D gene is named only where the DNA matches it firmly. Clone size is given for some rows only: seen once, a few or many times, or a class if the clone is expanded.

>few|TRBV7-9|TRBJ2-7|TRBD1
TGTGCCAGCAGCTTAGGGGACAGGGGGCTTTACGAGCAGTACTTC
CASSLGDRGLYEQYF
>NA|TRBV10-3|TRBJ2-2|NA
TGTGCCATCAGTGAACCGGGACGGACCGATCTCGGGGAGCTGTTTTTT
CAISEPGRTDLGELFF
>few|TRBV19|TRBJ2-7|NA
TGTGCCAGTAGTGGGGGCCTTTCGGGCTACGAGCAGTACTTC
CASSGGLSGYEQYF
>NA|TRBV11-2|TRBJ1-5|NA
TGTGCCAGCAGCCTTTCGGGGGCGGCTCAGCCCCAGCATTTT
CASSLSGAAQPQHF
>NA|TRBV7-6|TRBJ2-1|NA
TGTGCCAGCAGCTTAGCGACGGTTGGCGGTGAGCAGTTCTTC
CASSLATVGGEQFF
>NA|TRBV7-8|TRBJ1-2|TRBD1
TGTGCCAGCAGCCGCACGACAGGGTCCTATGGCTACACCTTC
CASSRTTGSYGYTF
>NA|TRBV7-9|TRBJ2-1|TRBD1
TGTGCCAGCAGCTTAAGGCCGGGACAGGGGAGCGATGAGCAGTTCTTC
CASSLRPGQGSDEQFF
>few|TRBV11-2|TRBJ2-7|NA
TGTGCCAGCAGCTTAGAATTCGGAGACTCCTACGAGCAGTACTTC
CASSLEFGDSYEQYF
>NA|TRBV29-1|TRBJ2-3|TRBD2
TGCAGCGTCGCGGGAGGCTCCACAGATACGCAGTATTTT
CSVAGGSTDTQYF
>NA|TRBV9|TRBJ1-2|NA
TGTGCCAGCAGCCTTTTAGTACAGGGCAAGGGCTATGGCTACACCTTC
CASSLLVQGKGYGYTF
>NA|TRBV5-1|TRBJ1-6|TRBD1
TGCGCCAGCAGCGAGGGGACAGGCCTTCGTAATTCACCCCTCCACTTT
CASSEGTGLRNSPLHF
>NA|TRBV4-1|TRBJ2-3|NA
TGCGCCAGCAGCCAACGAAACTCAGGGAGCACAGATACGCAGTATTTT
CASSQRNSGSTDTQYF
>NA|TRBV29-1|TRBJ2-7|NA
TGCAGCGTTGAGACCTTGAGCGAGCAGTACTTC
CSVETLSEQYF
>NA|TRBV30|TRBJ2-3|NA
TGTGCCTGGAGCGCCGCGGGGAGCACAGATACGCAGTATTTT
CAWSAAGSTDTQYF
>NA|TRBV7-8|TRBJ2-5|TRBD2
TGTGCCAGCAGTTCGGGGGGACGGGACCAAGAGACCCAGTACTTC
CASSSGGRDQETQYF
>NA|TRBV29-1|TRBJ2-5|TRBD1
TGCAGCGTTGAAACTCTGACAGGGGGCAGGTTTTGGCAGTACTTC
CSVETLTGGRFWQYF
>NA|TRBV11-3|TRBJ2-5|NA
TGTGCCAGCGTACACGGGGGAGTTCAAGAGACCCAGTACTTC
CASVHGGVQETQYF
>NA|TRBV30|TRBJ2-3|NA
TGTGCCTGGAGCTCCCCCGGCACAGATACGCAGTATTTT
CAWSSPGTDTQYF
>NA|TRBV6-5|TRBJ2-7|NA
TGTGCCAGCAGTCCTGGGGGCGCCGGGTACGAGCAGTACTTC
CASSPGGAGYEQYF
>NA|TRBV5-1|TRBJ2-7|NA
TGCGCCAGCAGCTTGGATCTAGGTGCCTACGAGCAGTACTTC
CASSLDLGAYEQYF
>few|TRBV29-1|TRBJ2-6|NA
TGCAGCGTTGAAGATCCGGCAGACAGCTCTGGGGCCAACGTCCTGACTTTC
CSVEDPADSSGANVLTF
>NA|TRBV6-1|TRBJ1-2|TRBD1
TGTGCCAGCGAACAGGGGTTGACCCTAGATGGCTACACCTTC
CASEQGLTLDGYTF
>NA|TRBV2|TRBJ1-2|NA
TGTGTCGGACTGCTCTCTAACTATGGCTACACCTTC
CVGLLSNYGYTF
>NA|TRBV13|TRBJ2-1|NA
TGTGCCAGCAGCTTATATGGCAATGAGCAGTTCTTC
CASSLYGNEQFF
>few|TRBV6-6|TRBJ2-3|TRBD1
TGTGCCAGCTACGGCCCGACAGGGCCCACAGATACGCAGTATTTT
CASYGPTGPTDTQYF
>NA|TRBV6-5|TRBJ2-3|NA
TGTGCCAGCAGTTACTCGCAGGGAGCAGATACGCAGTATTTT
CASSYSQGADTQYF
>NA|TRBV5-6|TRBJ2-4|TRBD1
TGTGCCAGCAGCCAGGGGGCGCCGGGAAACATTCAGTACTTC
CASSQGAPGNIQYF
>NA|TRBV7-4|TRBJ1-2|NA
TGTGCCAGCAGCTCTCGGGACTCCCATGTATCTGGCTACACCTTC
CASSSRDSHVSGYTF
>once|TRBV9|TRBJ1-1|NA
TGTGCCAGCAGCCCCTCATCGACACCGAACACTGAAGCTTTCTTT
CASSPSSTPNTEAFF